These T cell receptor beta chains were read from a single sample in a study of blood T cell repertoires in COVID-19. Sequenced by immunoSEQ multiplex PCR; TCRdb stores in-frame clones only, minus some. Of about 290,000 clones in the sample, 89% are singletons; the top ten hold over 8.5%. The sequencing input was peripheral blood. Receptor source: a woman aged 30 to 39 with COVID-19, enrolled during active disease. CDR3s include the opening cysteine and the closing phenylalanine or tryptophan. A D gene is named only where the DNA matches it firmly. Only part of the rows carry a size: once, few, many, or a class if the clone is expanded.

v_call: TRBV5-1
j_call: TRBJ2-3
d_call: TRBD2
clone_size: .
cdr3_nt: TGCGCCAGCAGCTTGGAAAGGGGAGCGGGGGGACTCACAGATACGCAGTATTTT
cdr3_aa: CASSLERGAGGLTDTQYF

v_call: TRBV6-6
j_call: TRBJ2-1
d_call: .
clone_size: once
cdr3_nt: TGTGCCAGCAGTTACTCGACTGATGAGCAGTTCTTC
cdr3_aa: CASSYSTDEQFF

v_call: TRBV3-1/TRBV3-2
j_call: TRBJ2-2
d_call: .
clone_size: .
cdr3_nt: TGTGCCAGCTCGGTCTCTTTGTCTTCTCGTTCCGGGGAGCTGTTTTTT
cdr3_aa: CASSVSLSSRSGELFF

v_call: TRBV5-4
j_call: TRBJ1-2
d_call: .
clone_size: once
cdr3_nt: TGTGCCAGCAGCGGCCCCGGGGGGCGCGACTATGGCTACACCTTC
cdr3_aa: CASSGPGGRDYGYTF

v_call: TRBV5-1
j_call: TRBJ2-7
d_call: TRBD1
clone_size: .
cdr3_nt: TGCGCCAGCAGCTTGTCGCCCCCAAACCGGGACAGAACCTACGAGCAGTACTTC
cdr3_aa: CASSLSPPNRDRTYEQYF

v_call: TRBV4-1
j_call: TRBJ2-1
d_call: .
clone_size: once
cdr3_nt: TGCGCCAGCAGCCAACTAATAGCCGCTGAGCAGTTCTTC
cdr3_aa: CASSQLIAAEQFF

v_call: TRBV12-3/TRBV12-4
j_call: TRBJ2-5
d_call: .
clone_size: .
cdr3_nt: TGTGCCAGCAGTGATTCCTTAGTTGGGACCCAGTACTTC
cdr3_aa: CASSDSLVGTQYF

v_call: TRBV27
j_call: TRBJ1-2
d_call: .
clone_size: .
cdr3_nt: TGTGCCAGCAGTTTATCAGGGGCCGGTGGCTACACCTTC
cdr3_aa: CASSLSGAGGYTF

v_call: TRBV25-1
j_call: TRBJ2-1
d_call: .
clone_size: once
cdr3_nt: TGTGCCAGCAGTGAATCGGATGAGCAGTTCTTC
cdr3_aa: CASSESDEQFF

v_call: TRBV5-1
j_call: TRBJ1-2
d_call: .
clone_size: .
cdr3_nt: TGCGCCAGCAGCGCGGGAGGCTCCGAGCCCTATGGCTACACCTTC
cdr3_aa: CASSAGGSEPYGYTF

v_call: TRBV12-5
j_call: TRBJ2-6
d_call: .
clone_size: .
cdr3_nt: TGTGCTAGTGGTTTTTCGGTAGCGGACTCTGGGGCCAACGTCCTGACTTTC
cdr3_aa: CASGFSVADSGANVLTF

v_call: TRBV19
j_call: TRBJ1-5
d_call: TRBD1
clone_size: .
cdr3_nt: TGTGCCGGGGAACAGGGGTTCAGCAATCAGCCCCAGCATTTT
cdr3_aa: CAGEQGFSNQPQHF

v_call: TRBV5-5
j_call: TRBJ2-1
d_call: .
clone_size: .
cdr3_nt: TGTGCCAGCAGCTTAGGGGTTACCGAGGTGGATGAGCAGTTCTTC
cdr3_aa: CASSLGVTEVDEQFF

v_call: TRBV2
j_call: TRBJ2-1
d_call: .
clone_size: .
cdr3_nt: TGTGCCAGCAACTCCAGGGGTAATGAGCAGTTCTTC
cdr3_aa: CASNSRGNEQFF

v_call: TRBV24-1
j_call: TRBJ2-2
d_call: .
clone_size: .
cdr3_nt: TGTGCCACCAGGGCCGTCTTGACCGGGGAGCTGTTTTTT
cdr3_aa: CATRAVLTGELFF

v_call: TRBV28
j_call: TRBJ2-5
d_call: .
clone_size: .
cdr3_nt: TGTGCCAGCAGCCGCCCCGGGGGGCCCCCCCAAGAGACCCAGTACTTC
cdr3_aa: CASSRPGGPPQETQYF

v_call: TRBV4-1
j_call: TRBJ2-1
d_call: TRBD2
clone_size: .
cdr3_nt: TGCGCCAGCAGCCAAGAGGGGTCTAGCGGGGTCTACAATGAGCAGTTCTTC
cdr3_aa: CASSQEGSSGVYNEQFF

v_call: TRBV4-1
j_call: TRBJ2-3
d_call: TRBD2
clone_size: .
cdr3_nt: TGCGCCAGCAGCCAAGGGAGTGGAGCCAGACTAGCGGGGGGTAATACGCAGTATTTT
cdr3_aa: CASSQGSGARLAGGNTQYF

v_call: TRBV3-1/TRBV3-2
j_call: TRBJ2-2
d_call: TRBD2
clone_size: .
cdr3_nt: TGTGCCAGCAGCCAAGACTGGGCCCGGGGGGGCGTAGGGACCGGGGAGCTGTTTTTT
cdr3_aa: CASSQDWARGGVGTGELFF

v_call: TRBV7-9
j_call: TRBJ1-1
d_call: .
clone_size: .
cdr3_nt: TGTGCCAGCAGCTCACAGGGTGCTGAAGCTTTCTTT
cdr3_aa: CASSSQGAEAFF

v_call: TRBV6-5
j_call: TRBJ1-4
d_call: .
clone_size: .
cdr3_nt: TGTGCCAGCAGTTACTCAGCAACCTTCAATGAAAAACTGTTTTTT
cdr3_aa: CASSYSATFNEKLFF

v_call: TRBV7-9
j_call: TRBJ2-1
d_call: TRBD2
clone_size: .
cdr3_nt: TGTGCCAGCAGCTTTAGCGGGGGGGCTTACAATGAGCAGTTCTTC
cdr3_aa: CASSFSGGAYNEQFF

v_call: TRBV5-3
j_call: TRBJ1-6
d_call: TRBD1
clone_size: .
cdr3_nt: TGTGCCAGAAGCTTACGGACAGGGCGTTCACCCCTCCACTTT
cdr3_aa: CARSLRTGRSPLHF

v_call: TRBV7-9
j_call: TRBJ2-3
d_call: TRBD1
clone_size: once
cdr3_nt: TGTGCCAGCAGCTTAGGTGACAGGGCGATTTTTGTGGATACGCAGTATTTT
cdr3_aa: CASSLGDRAIFVDTQYF

v_call: TRBV11-2
j_call: TRBJ2-7
d_call: .
clone_size: .
cdr3_nt: TGTGCCAGCAGACAGGACGGCTCCTACGAGCAGTACTTC
cdr3_aa: CASRQDGSYEQYF

v_call: TRBV6-5
j_call: TRBJ2-3
d_call: TRBD1
clone_size: .
cdr3_nt: TGTGCCACTCGTCTAGGGACAGGATCCACAGATACGCAGTATTTT
cdr3_aa: CATRLGTGSTDTQYF

v_call: TRBV11-3
j_call: TRBJ2-1
d_call: TRBD2
clone_size: .
cdr3_nt: TGTGCCAGCAGCTTAGCCACCGCTAGCGGGGGCCGGGGAAATGAGCAGTTCTTC
cdr3_aa: CASSLATASGGRGNEQFF

v_call: TRBV15
j_call: TRBJ1-2
d_call: .
clone_size: .
cdr3_nt: TGTGCCACCAGCAGAGGGGGGCAGGGGTATAGTGGCTACACCTTC
cdr3_aa: CATSRGGQGYSGYTF

v_call: TRBV7-2
j_call: TRBJ1-1
d_call: .
clone_size: .
cdr3_nt: TGTGCCAGCAGCCTCCACTACGGGCTCCGGGGGAACACTGAAGCTTTCTTT
cdr3_aa: CASSLHYGLRGNTEAFF

v_call: TRBV11-3
j_call: TRBJ2-1
d_call: TRBD2
clone_size: .
cdr3_nt: TGTGCCAGCAGCCGGGGGGGGCCGGACAATGAGCAGTTCTTC
cdr3_aa: CASSRGGPDNEQFF

v_call: TRBV4-1
j_call: TRBJ1-2
d_call: TRBD1
clone_size: .
cdr3_nt: TGCGCCAGCAGCCTTAGTCCGGGACAGGGGTTTAGGATGGCGGACTATGGCTACACCTTC
cdr3_aa: CASSLSPGQGFRMADYGYTF

v_call: TRBV6-6
j_call: TRBJ1-3
d_call: .
clone_size: .
cdr3_nt: TGTGCCAGCAGTCCTAGGGGAGGCTCTGGAAACACCATATATTTT
cdr3_aa: CASSPRGGSGNTIYF

v_call: TRBV15
j_call: TRBJ1-2
d_call: TRBD1
clone_size: .
cdr3_nt: TGTGCCACCAGTCAGCCCCGGGACAGGGGGGCCGGTAGCTATGGCTACACCTTC
cdr3_aa: CATSQPRDRGAGSYGYTF

v_call: TRBV18
j_call: TRBJ2-3
d_call: TRBD2
clone_size: .
cdr3_nt: TGTGCCAGCTCACCATCGGGACTAGCGGGGGGCACAGATACGCAGTATTTT
cdr3_aa: CASSPSGLAGGTDTQYF

v_call: TRBV2
j_call: TRBJ1-2
d_call: .
clone_size: .
cdr3_nt: TGTGCCAGCAGCGCAGGGCGAGGTAACTATGGCTACACCTTC
cdr3_aa: CASSAGRGNYGYTF